This TCR beta chain appears in the sequencing data of a study of blood T cell repertoires in COVID-19. Study as a whole: Italy, Spain and the United States were the sources of the convalescent and acute COVID-19 samples. Nucleic acid was either cDNA or gDNA, and it came from T cells, B-cell-depleted T cells, or PBMCs.

Trimming left V 3 bases short and J 3 bases short, with 12 bases between. The CDR3 covers 14 residues. Germline V gene lookup returns CDR1 MNHEY and CDR2 SMNVEV (reference sequence). Original data processing: Amplifying reference gene primers gave estimates of nucleated cell counts. Sequencing was performed with immunoSEQ multiplex PCR; in TCRdb, only in-frame clones are kept and a portion is missing. That table supplies the V and J calls and clone size; D and trimming were determined from the DNA. The sample comprises roughly 410,000 clones, 89% of which are singletons, and over 1% rests with the top ten. This clone was detected only once.

The TCR sequence derives from a man in his forties or fifties with acute or convalescent COVID-19. This chain connects TRBV27 to TRBJ2-7; a possible D gene is TRBD1 (6 bases). Sequenced input: peripheral blood. The CDR3 bases are TGTGCCAGCAGTTTCAACAGGGTAAACTACGAGCAGTACTTC. This sequence encodes CASSFNRVNYEQYF.